This TCR beta chain came from a study of T-cell memory formation after mild COVID-19. Study-wide results and limits: The finding that pre-infection memory included some responding clones suggested that cross-reactive memory joined. Whereas later expanders leaned CD4+, clones contracting day 15 to 85 showed a balanced CD4/CD8 makeup.

V was clipped by 6 bases and J by 5 bases, with 10 bases between them. This CDR3 is built from 13 residues. Germline V gene data show CDR1 as ENHRY and CDR2 as SYGVKD. The TCR alpha and TCR beta cDNA libraries, bearing sample barcodes and UMIs, were generated by 5'RACE using constant-segment primers. TCRdb ran MiXCR on the 5' RACE reads and lists one entry per CDR3 protein. In the table there are roughly 170,000 distinct CDR3 sequences, 18% of which are singletons. Comments on this clonotype: What it binds is not known.

This chain connects TRBV10-3 to TRBJ2-2; D is ambiguous. This TCR was recovered from a man aged 18 to 30 who had mild COVID-19 (a few samples of this study predate the infection). Cell type and time point are not known. Sequencing used PBMCs or a T cell subset sorted from them (not recorded which). CDR3 loop: CAISREGTGELFF. In DNA, the CDR3 is TGTGCCATCAGCCGAGAAGGGACCGGGGAGCTGTTTTTT.